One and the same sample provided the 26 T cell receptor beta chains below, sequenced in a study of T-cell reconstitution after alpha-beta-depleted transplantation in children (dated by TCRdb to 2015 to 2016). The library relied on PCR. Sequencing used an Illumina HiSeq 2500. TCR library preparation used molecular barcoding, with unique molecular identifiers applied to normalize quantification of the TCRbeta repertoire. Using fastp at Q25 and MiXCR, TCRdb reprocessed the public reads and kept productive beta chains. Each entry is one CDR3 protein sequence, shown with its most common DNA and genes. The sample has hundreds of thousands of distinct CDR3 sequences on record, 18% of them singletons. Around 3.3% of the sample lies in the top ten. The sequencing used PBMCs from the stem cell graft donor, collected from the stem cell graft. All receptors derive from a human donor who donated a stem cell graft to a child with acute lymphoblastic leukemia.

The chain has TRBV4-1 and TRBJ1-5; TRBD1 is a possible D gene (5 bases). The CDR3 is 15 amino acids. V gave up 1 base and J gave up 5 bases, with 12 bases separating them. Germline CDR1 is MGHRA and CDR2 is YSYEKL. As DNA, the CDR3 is TGCGCCAGCAGCCAAGGGGACGGATGGGATCAGCCCCAGCATTTT. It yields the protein CASSQGDGWDQPQHF.

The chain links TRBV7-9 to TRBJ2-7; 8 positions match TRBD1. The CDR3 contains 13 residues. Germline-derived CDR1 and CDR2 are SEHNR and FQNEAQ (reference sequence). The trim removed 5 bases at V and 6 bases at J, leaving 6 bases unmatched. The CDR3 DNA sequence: TGTGCCAGCAGCCGAGGACAGGGAGGCGAGCAGTACTTC. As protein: CASSRGQGGEQYF.

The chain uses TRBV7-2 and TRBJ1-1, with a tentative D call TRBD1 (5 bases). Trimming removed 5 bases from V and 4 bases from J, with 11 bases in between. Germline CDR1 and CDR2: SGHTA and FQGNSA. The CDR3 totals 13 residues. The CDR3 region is CASSTMGGTEAFF. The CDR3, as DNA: TGTGCCAGCAGCACTATGGGGGGCACTGAAGCTTTCTTT.

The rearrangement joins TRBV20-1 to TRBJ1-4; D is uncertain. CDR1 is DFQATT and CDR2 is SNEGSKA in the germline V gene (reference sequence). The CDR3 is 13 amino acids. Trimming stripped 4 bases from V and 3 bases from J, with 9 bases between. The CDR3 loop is CSAKSSPNEKLFF. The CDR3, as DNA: TGCAGTGCTAAATCCAGCCCTAATGAAAAACTGTTTTTT.

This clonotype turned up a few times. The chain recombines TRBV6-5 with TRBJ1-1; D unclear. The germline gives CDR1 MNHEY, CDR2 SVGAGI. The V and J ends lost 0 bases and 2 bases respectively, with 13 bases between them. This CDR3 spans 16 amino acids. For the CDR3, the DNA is TGTGCCAGCAGTTACTCGAAAAGATATCACAACACTGAAGCTTTCTTT. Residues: CASSYSKRYHNTEAFF.

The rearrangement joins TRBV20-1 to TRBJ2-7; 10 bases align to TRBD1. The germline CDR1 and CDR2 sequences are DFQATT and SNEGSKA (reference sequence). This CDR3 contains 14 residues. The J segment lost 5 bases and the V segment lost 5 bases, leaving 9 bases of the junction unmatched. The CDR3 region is CSAPGQGGGNEQYF. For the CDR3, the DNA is TGCAGTGCTCCCGGACAGGGGGGCGGAAACGAGCAGTACTTC.

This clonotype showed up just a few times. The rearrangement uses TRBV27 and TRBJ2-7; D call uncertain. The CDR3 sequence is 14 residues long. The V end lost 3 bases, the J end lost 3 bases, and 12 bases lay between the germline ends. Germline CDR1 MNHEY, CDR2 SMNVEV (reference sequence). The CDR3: CASSLTGTYYEQYF. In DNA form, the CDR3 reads TGTGCCAGCAGTTTGACGGGCACCTACTACGAGCAGTACTTC.

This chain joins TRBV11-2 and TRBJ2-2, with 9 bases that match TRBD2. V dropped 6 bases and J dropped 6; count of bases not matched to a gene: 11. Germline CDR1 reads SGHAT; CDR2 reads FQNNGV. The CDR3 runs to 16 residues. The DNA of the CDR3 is TGTGCCAGCAGGTTACCACGACTAGCGGTACCCGGGGAGCTGTTTTTT. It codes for CASRLPRLAVPGELFF.

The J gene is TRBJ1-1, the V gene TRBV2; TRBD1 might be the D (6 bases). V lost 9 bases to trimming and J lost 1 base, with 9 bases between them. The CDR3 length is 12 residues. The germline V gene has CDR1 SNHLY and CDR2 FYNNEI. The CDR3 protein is CARGAPNTEAFF. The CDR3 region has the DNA TGTGCCAGGGGGGCCCCGAACACTGAAGCTTTCTTT.

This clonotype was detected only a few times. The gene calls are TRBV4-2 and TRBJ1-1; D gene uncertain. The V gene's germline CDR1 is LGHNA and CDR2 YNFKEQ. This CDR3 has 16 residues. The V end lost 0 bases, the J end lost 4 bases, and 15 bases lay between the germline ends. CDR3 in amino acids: CASSQEGGVGSTEAFF. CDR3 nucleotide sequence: TGTGCCAGCAGCCAAGAAGGCGGGGTTGGGAGCACTGAAGCTTTCTTT.

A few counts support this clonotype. CDR3 DNA sequence: TGCGCCAGCAGCCCGGGACAGGGTTACTCCTACGAGCAGTACTTC. Encoded protein: CASSPGQGYSYEQYF. The chain has TRBV4-1 and TRBJ2-7, with 9 bases matching TRBD1. This CDR3 is built from 15 residues. Looked up from germline, CDR1 is MGHRA and CDR2 is YSYEKL. J gave up 0 bases and V 4 bases, and 4 bases lay outside the gene matches.

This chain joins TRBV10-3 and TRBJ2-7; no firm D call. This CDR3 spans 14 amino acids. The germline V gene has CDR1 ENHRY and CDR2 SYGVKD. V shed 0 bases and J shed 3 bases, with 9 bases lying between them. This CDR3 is CAISESAFNYEQYF. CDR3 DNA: TGTGCCATCAGTGAGTCCGCCTTTAACTACGAGCAGTACTTC.

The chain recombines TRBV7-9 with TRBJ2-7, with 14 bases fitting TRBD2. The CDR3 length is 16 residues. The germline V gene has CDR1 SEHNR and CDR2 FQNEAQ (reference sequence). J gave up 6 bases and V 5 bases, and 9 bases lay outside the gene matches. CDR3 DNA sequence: TGTGCCAGCAGCCCTCCGGGACTAGCGGGAGAACGCGAGCAGTACTTC. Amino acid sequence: CASSPPGLAGEREQYF.

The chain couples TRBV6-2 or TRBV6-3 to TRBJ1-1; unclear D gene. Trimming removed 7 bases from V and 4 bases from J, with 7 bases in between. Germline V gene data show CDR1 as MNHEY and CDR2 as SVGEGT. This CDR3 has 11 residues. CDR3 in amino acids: CASKTTTEAFF. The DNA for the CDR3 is TGTGCCAGCAAGACGACCACTGAAGCTTTCTTT.

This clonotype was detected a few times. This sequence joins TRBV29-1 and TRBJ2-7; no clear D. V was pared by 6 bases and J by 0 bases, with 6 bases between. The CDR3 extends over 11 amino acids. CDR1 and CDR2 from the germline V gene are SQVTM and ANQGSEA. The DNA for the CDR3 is TGCAGCGTCGACATCTCCTACGAGCAGTACTTC. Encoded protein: CSVDISYEQYF.

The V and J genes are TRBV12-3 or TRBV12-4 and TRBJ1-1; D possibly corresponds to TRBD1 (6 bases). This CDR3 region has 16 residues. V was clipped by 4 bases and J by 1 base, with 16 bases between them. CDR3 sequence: CASSYFPQGANTEAFF. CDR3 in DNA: TGTGCCAGCAGTTATTTTCCACAGGGTGCGAACACTGAAGCTTTCTTT.

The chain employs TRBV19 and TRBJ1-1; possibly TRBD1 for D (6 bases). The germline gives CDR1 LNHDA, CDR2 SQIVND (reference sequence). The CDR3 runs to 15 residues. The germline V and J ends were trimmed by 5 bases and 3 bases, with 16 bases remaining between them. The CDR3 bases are TGTGCCAGTAGTCCGGCCCGGGGGCGGTACACTGAAGCTTTCTTT. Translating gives CASSPARGRYTEAFF.

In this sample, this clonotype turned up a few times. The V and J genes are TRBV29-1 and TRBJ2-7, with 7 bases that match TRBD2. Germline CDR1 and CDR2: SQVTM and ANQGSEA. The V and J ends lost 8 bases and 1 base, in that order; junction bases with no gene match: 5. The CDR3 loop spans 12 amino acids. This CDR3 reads CSSRGDSYEQYF. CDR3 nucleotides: TGCAGCTCACGGGGGGATTCCTACGAGCAGTACTTC.

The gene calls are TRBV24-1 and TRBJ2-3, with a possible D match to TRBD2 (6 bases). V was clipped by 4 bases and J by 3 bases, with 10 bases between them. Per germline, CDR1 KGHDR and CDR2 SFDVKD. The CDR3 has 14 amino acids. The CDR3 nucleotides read TGTGCCACCAGTGACGCCGGGACTACAGATACGCAGTATTTT. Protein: CATSDAGTTDTQYF.

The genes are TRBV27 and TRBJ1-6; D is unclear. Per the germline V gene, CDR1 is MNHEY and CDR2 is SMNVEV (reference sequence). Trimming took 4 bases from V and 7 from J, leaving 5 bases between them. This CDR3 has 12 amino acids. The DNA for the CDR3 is TGTGCCAGCAGTTATCAGAATTCACCCCTCCACTTT. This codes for CASSYQNSPLHF.

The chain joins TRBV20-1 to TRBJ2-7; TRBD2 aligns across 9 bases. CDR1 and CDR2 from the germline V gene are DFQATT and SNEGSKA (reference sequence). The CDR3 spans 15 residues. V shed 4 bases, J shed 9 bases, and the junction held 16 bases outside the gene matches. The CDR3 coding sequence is TGCAGTGCTAACACCGGGACTAGCCCCGACGGGCGGCAGTACTTC. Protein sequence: CSANTGTSPDGRQYF.

The chain's CDR3 is CASSTRTRGLDEQFF. For the CDR3, the DNA is TGCGCCAGCAGCACCCGGACCAGAGGCCTCGATGAGCAGTTCTTC. The J gene is TRBJ2-1, the V gene TRBV5-1; the D is unclear. Trimming left V 4 bases short and J 8 bases short, with 19 bases between. This CDR3 is built from 15 residues. Germline assignment: CDR1 SGHRS and CDR2 YFSETQ.

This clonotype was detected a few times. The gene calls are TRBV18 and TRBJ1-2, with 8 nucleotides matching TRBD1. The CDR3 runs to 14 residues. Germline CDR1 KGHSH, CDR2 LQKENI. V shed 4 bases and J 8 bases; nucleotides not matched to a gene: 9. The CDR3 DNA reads TGTGCCAGCTCACGCGAGACAGGGGCCTCCGGCTACACCTTC. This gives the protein CASSRETGASGYTF.

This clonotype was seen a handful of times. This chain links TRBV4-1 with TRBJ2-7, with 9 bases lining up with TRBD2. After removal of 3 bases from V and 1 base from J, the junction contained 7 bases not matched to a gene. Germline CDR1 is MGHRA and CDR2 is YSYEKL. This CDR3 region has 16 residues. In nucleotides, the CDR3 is TGCGCCAGCAGCCATGGGGGCACTAGCGGGTCCTACGAGCAGTACTTC. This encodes CASSHGGTSGSYEQYF.

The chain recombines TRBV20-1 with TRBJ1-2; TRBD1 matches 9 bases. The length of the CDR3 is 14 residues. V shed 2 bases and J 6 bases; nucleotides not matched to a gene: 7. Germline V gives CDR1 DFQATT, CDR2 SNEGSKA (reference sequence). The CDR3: CSARRTGDVDGYTF. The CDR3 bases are TGCAGTGCTAGACGGACAGGGGACGTCGATGGCTACACCTTC.

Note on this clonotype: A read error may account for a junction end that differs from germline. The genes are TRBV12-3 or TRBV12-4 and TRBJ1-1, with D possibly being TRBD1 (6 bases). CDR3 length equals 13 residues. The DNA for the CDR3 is TGTGCCAGCTCAACTCGGAGCCAGGGGCGAGCGCTCTTT. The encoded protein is CASSTRSQGRALF.